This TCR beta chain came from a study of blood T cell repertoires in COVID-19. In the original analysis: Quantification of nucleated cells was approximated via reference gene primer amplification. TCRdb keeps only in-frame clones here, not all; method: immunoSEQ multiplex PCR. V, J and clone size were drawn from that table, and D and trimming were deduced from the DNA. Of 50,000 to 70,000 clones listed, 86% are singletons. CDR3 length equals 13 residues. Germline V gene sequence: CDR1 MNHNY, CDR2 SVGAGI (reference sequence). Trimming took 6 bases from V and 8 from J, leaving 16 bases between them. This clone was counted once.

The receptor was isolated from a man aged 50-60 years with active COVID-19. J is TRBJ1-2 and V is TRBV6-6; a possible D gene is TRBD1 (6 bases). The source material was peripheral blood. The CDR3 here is CASSLGGGMGYTF. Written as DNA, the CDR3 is TGTGCCAGCAGCCTTGGGGGGGGCATGGGCTACACCTTC.